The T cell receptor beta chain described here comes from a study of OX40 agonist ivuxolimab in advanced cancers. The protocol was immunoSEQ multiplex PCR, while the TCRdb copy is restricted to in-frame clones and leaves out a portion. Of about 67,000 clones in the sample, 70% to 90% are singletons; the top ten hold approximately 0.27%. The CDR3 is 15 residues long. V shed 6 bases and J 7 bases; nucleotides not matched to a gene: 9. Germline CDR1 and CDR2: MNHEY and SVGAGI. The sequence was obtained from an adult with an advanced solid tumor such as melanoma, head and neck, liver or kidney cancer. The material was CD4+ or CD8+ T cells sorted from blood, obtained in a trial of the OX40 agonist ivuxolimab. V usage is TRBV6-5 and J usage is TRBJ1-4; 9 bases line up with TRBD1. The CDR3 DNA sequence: TGTGCCAGCAGGAAACACAGGGGGCCGGGTGAAAAACTGTTTTTT. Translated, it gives CASRKHRGPGEKLFF.